The text below deals with one T cell receptor (beta chain). The entry originates in a study of CD8+ T cells in alopecia areata. Looking at the study overall: Those treated were given oral tofacitinib at 5 to 10 mg twice daily.

Isolated RNA was reverse transcribed into cDNA used as the sequencing template. Assay: immunoSEQ multiplex PCR; the TCRdb copy retains only in-frame clones and omits some. The table includes roughly 97,000 clones, roughly 41% detected once. Germline CDR1 GTSNPN, CDR2 SVGIG (reference sequence). The CDR3 consists of 13 residues. Trimming took 4 bases from V and 4 from J, leaving 10 bases between them. The receptor comes from a human donor with alopecia areata. The chain carries TRBV30 and TRBJ2-2, with a tentative D call TRBD2 (5 bases). The sample comprised CD4+ T cells sorted from blood. The CDR3 nucleotides read TGTGCCTGGACCAACGGGATCACCGGGGAGCTGTTTTTT. It is translated as CAWTNGITGELFF. Looking up the rest from reference TRBV30 and TRBJ2-2 gives the full variable domain: SQTIHQWPATLVQPVGSPLSLECTVEGTSNPNLYWYRQAAGRGLQLLFYSVGIGQISSEVPQNLSASRPQDRQFILSSKKLLLSDSGFYLCAWTNGITGELFFGEGSRLTVL.